These 26 T cell receptor beta chains were all obtained from the same sample, sequenced in a study of blood T cell repertoires in COVID-19. Clones were read by immunoSEQ multiplex PCR, and TCRdb kept only the in-frame ones, dropping some. This table holds about half a million clones, nearly 90% found once. Source material: peripheral blood. The receptors here all came from a man between 18 and 35 years old with COVID-19, enrolled during active disease.

This chain links TRBV2 with TRBJ2-3; 14 nucleotides line up with TRBD2. The junction had 6 bases not matched to a gene; V was cut back by 11 bases and J by 2 bases. Germline V gene lookup returns CDR1 SNHLY and CDR2 FYNNEI. The CDR3 covers 15 residues. DNA for the CDR3: TGTGCCGGGACTAGCGGGGGACCTGACACAGATACGCAGTATTTT. This sequence encodes CAGTSGGPDTDTQYF.

This rearrangement joins TRBV7-2 to TRBJ2-5; D is perhaps TRBD1 (5 bases). V gave up 2 bases and J gave up 6 bases, with 22 bases separating them. The CDR3 runs to 17 residues. CDR1 is SGHTA and CDR2 is FQGNSA in the germline V gene. The CDR3 loop reads CASSLIFLQGSGKTQYF. The CDR3 DNA follows: TGTGCCAGCAGCTTAATTTTCCTGCAGGGTAGTGGGAAGACCCAGTACTTC.

The chain carries TRBV5-4 and TRBJ2-1; D gene uncertain. V was shortened by 0 bases and J by 4 bases, with 8 bases between the two germline ends. Germline V gene lookup returns CDR1 SGHNT and CDR2 YYREEE (reference sequence). The CDR3 contains 14 residues. In DNA, the CDR3 is TGTGCCAGCAGCTTGGGGCAGGCTTACAATGAGCAGTTCTTC. Protein: CASSLGQAYNEQFF.

This clone was picked up a small number of times. The chain recombines TRBV11-1 with TRBJ1-2; D is uncertain. The CDR3 runs to 11 residues. Germline-derived CDR1 and CDR2 are SGHAT and FQDESV (reference sequence). Trimming cost V 4 bases and J 7 bases, with 7 bases left between them. The CDR3 coding sequence is TGTGCCAGCAGCTCCCCACTTGGCTACACCTTC. The encoded protein is CASSSPLGYTF.

The chain couples TRBV24-1 to TRBJ2-3; TRBD1 is a possible D gene (5 bases). CDR1 is KGHDR, CDR2 SFDVKD, per germline. The V end lost 6 bases, the J end lost 1 base, and 13 bases lay between the germline ends. The CDR3 extends over 15 amino acids. CDR3 in DNA: TGTGCCACCAGTTTTGCAGGGATGGGCACAGATACGCAGTATTTT. It translates to CATSFAGMGTDTQYF.

The J gene is TRBJ2-5, the V gene TRBV19; D is possibly TRBD2 (5 bases). This CDR3 is built from 12 residues. The germline V gene has CDR1 LNHDA and CDR2 SQIVND (reference sequence). Trimming shortened V by 4 bases and J by 7 bases, and 10 bases separated the two germline ends. In DNA form, the CDR3 reads TGTGCCAGTAGTACTCTTCGGGGGACCCAGTACTTC. Its protein product is CASSTLRGTQYF.

Notes on this clone: Compared with germline, one end of the junction differs, possibly owing to a read error. The J gene is TRBJ1-5, the V gene TRBV3-1 (or the pseudogene TRBV3-2), with 7 bases lining up with TRBD1. The CDR3 spans 15 residues. The V gene's germline CDR1 is LGHDT and CDR2 YNNKEL (reference sequence). CDR3 sequence: CASSRGQISHQPQHF. The CDR3 coding sequence is TGTGCCAGCAGCCGGGGACAGATTAGCCATCAGCCCCAGCATTTT.

The V gene is TRBV18, the J gene TRBJ2-3, with 12 bases matching TRBD2. V shed 5 bases, J shed 6 bases, and the junction held 6 bases outside the gene matches. The CDR3 is 15 residues long. CDR1 is KGHSH and CDR2 is LQKENI in the germline V gene. This CDR3 reads CASSSTSGSLDTQYF. The CDR3 bases are TGTGCCAGCTCATCGACTAGCGGGAGTTTGGATACGCAGTATTTT.

V gene TRBV12-3 or TRBV12-4 combines with J gene TRBJ1-4; 9 bases fit TRBD1. CDR3 length: 13 residues. Unmatched junction bases numbered 4, after V lost 6 bases and J lost 8 bases. DNA of the CDR3: TGTGCCAGCAGGCGGACAGGGGACGAAAAACTGTTTTTT. This codes for CASRRTGDEKLFF.

This clone was seen just once. This rearrangement joins TRBV11-2 to TRBJ2-2; 7 bases fit TRBD2. Germline V gene lookup returns CDR1 SGHAT and CDR2 FQNNGV. V gave up 1 base and J gave up 4 bases; unmatched junction bases: 0. The CDR3 contains 14 residues. CDR3 residues: CASSLAGGTGELFF. CDR3 DNA: TGTGCCAGCAGCTTAGCGGGGGGCACCGGGGAGCTGTTTTTT.

This clone was seen a single time. The V call is TRBV6-5, the J call TRBJ2-1, with TRBD2 identical over 7 bases. The germline V gene encodes CDR1 MNHEY and CDR2 SVGAGI. The CDR3 runs 13 residues. J was trimmed by 5 bases and V by 4 bases; bases with no gene match: 2. CDR3 in amino acids: CASSWEGNNEQFF. In nucleotides, the CDR3 is TGTGCCAGCAGTTGGGAGGGCAACAATGAGCAGTTCTTC.

This clone showed up just once. The chain links TRBV11-2 to TRBJ2-1, with 7 bases identical to TRBD2. This CDR3 has 15 residues. V shed 3 bases, J shed 3 bases, and the junction held 5 bases outside the gene matches. CDR1 and CDR2 from the germline V gene are SGHAT and FQNNGV. CDR3 coding DNA: TGTGCCAGCAGCTTGACCAGCGGGGTCTACAATGAGCAGTTCTTC. Translation: CASSLTSGVYNEQFF.

CDR3 in amino acids: CASSYIGQPLADTQYF. CDR3 nucleotide sequence: TGTGCCAGCAGCTACATCGGACAGCCACTCGCAGATACGCAGTATTTT. The V gene is TRBV7-9, the J gene TRBJ2-3, with D perhaps matching TRBD1 (6 bases). There are 16 residues in the CDR3. Trimming removed 4 bases from V and 4 bases from J, with 18 bases in between. CDR1 is SEHNR, CDR2 FQNEAQ, per germline (reference sequence). The full variable domain, completed using reference TRBV7-9 and TRBJ2-3, is DTGVSQNPRHKITKRGQNVTFRCDPISEHNRLYWYRQTLGQGPEFLTYFQNEAQLEKSRLLSDRFSAERPKGSFSTLEIQRTEQGDSAMYLCASSYIGQPLADTQYFGPGTRLTVL.

The chain carries TRBV7-2 and TRBJ2-2; D may be TRBD2 (6 bases). The V gene's germline CDR1 is SGHTA and CDR2 FQGNSA. V was pared by 5 bases and J by 1 base, with 11 bases between. This CDR3 comprises 15 residues. The CDR3 sequence is CASSPAGGNTGELFF. The CDR3 nucleotides read TGTGCCAGCAGCCCCGCCGGGGGGAACACCGGGGAGCTGTTTTTT.

The chain links TRBV5-1 to TRBJ1-1; 11 nucleotides line up with TRBD1. From germline, CDR1 is SGHRS and CDR2 YFSETQ. This CDR3 has 16 residues. Trimming took 4 bases from V and 5 from J; bases not matched to a gene: 10. The CDR3 DNA reads as TGCGCCAGCAGCGGCTGGGGACAGGGGGTCCAAACTGAAGCTTTCTTT. This gives the protein CASSGWGQGVQTEAFF. The whole variable domain, remainder taken from reference TRBV5-1 and TRBJ1-1, is KAGVTQTPRYLIKTRGQQVTLSCSPISGHRSVSWYQQTPGQGLQFLFEYFSETQRNKGNFPGRFSGRQFSNSRSEMNVSTLELGDSALYLCASSGWGQGVQTEAFFGQGTRLTVV.

The gene calls are TRBV7-8 and TRBJ2-2; 9 bases match TRBD1. The CDR3 runs to 15 residues. The ends lost 1 base at V and 8 bases at J; junction bases unmatched: 5. Per the germline V gene, CDR1 is SGHVS and CDR2 is FQNEAQ. This CDR3 reads CASSLVGTGRGELFF. CDR3 sequence (DNA): TGTGCCAGCAGCTTAGTTGGGACAGGGCGGGGGGAGCTGTTTTTT. Combining the CDR3 with reference TRBV7-8 and TRBJ2-2 gives the whole variable domain GAGVSQSPRYKVAKRGQDVALRCDPISGHVSLFWYQQALGQGPEFLTYFQNEAQLDKSGLPSDRFFAERPEGSVSTLKIQRTQQEDSAVYLCASSLVGTGRGELFFGEGSRLTVL.

The rearrangement uses TRBV24-1 and TRBJ2-3; unclear D gene. Germline V gene sequence: CDR1 KGHDR, CDR2 SFDVKD. Trimming stripped 2 bases from V and 4 bases from J, with 12 bases between. There are 15 residues in the CDR3. CDR3 nucleotides: TGTGCCACCAGTGATTCCCGAGTCGTCCCAGATACGCAGTATTTT. Its protein is CATSDSRVVPDTQYF.

The J gene is TRBJ2-1, the V gene TRBV29-1, with 7 bases that match TRBD2. Losses at the gene ends were 3 bases for V and 4 bases for J; bases not matched to a gene: 12. The CDR3 is made up of 16 amino acids. Germline CDR1 is SQVTM and CDR2 is ANQGSEA. The CDR3 spells CSVDGFSGLGYNEQFF. DNA for the CDR3: TGCAGCGTTGACGGTTTTAGCGGGCTAGGGTACAATGAGCAGTTCTTC.

V gene TRBV7-9 combines with J gene TRBJ2-5, with 10 positions matching TRBD2. Germline CDR1 is SEHNR and CDR2 is FQNEAQ (reference sequence). The CDR3 covers 14 residues. The V gene end was trimmed by 2 bases and the J gene end by 7 bases; junction bases not matched to a gene: 4. For the CDR3, the DNA is TGTGCCAGCAGCTTAAGCAAGCGGGGGGGGACCCAGTACTTC. Its protein product is CASSLSKRGGTQYF.

The genes are TRBV5-4 and TRBJ1-4, with 9 bases fitting TRBD1. The CDR3 length is 14 residues. The V and J ends lost 0 bases and 7 bases, in that order; junction bases with no gene match: 1. Germline CDR1 is SGHNT and CDR2 is YYREEE (reference sequence). CDR3 protein: CASSLGGQGEKLFF. CDR3 coding DNA: TGTGCCAGCAGCTTGGGGGGACAGGGTGAAAAACTGTTTTTT.

The chain has TRBV5-1 and TRBJ2-7; unclear D gene. This CDR3 has 11 amino acids. Germline values: CDR1 SGHRS, CDR2 YFSETQ. Trimming took off 4 bases at V and 0 bases at J, with 2 bases between the two ends. DNA for the CDR3: TGCGCCAGCAGCCACTCCTACGAGCAGTACTTC. This gives the protein CASSHSYEQYF.

The chain carries TRBV7-2 and TRBJ1-6; D not certain. The CDR3 is made up of 14 amino acids. Trimming removed 3 bases at V and 10 bases at J, with 13 bases between. Germline loops: CDR1 SGHTA, CDR2 FQGNSA. This CDR3 reads CASSLRERQSPLHF. DNA for the CDR3: TGTGCCAGCAGCTTGCGGGAACGGCAATCACCCCTCCACTTT.

The chain recombines TRBV24-1 with TRBJ2-3, with a weak D call TRBD1 (5 bases). V was pared by 3 bases and J by 5 bases, with 14 bases between. Germline V gene sequence: CDR1 KGHDR, CDR2 SFDVKD. The CDR3 is 15 amino acids. The CDR3 nucleotides are TGTGCCACCAGTGATCAGGGTTCCCTTGGAGATACGCAGTATTTT. Translating it yields CATSDQGSLGDTQYF.

This rearrangement joins TRBV19 to TRBJ2-3, with unresolved D. Germline CDR1 reads LNHDA; CDR2 reads SQIVND (reference sequence). V gave up 9 bases and J gave up 6 bases, with 10 bases separating them. CDR3 length: 11 amino acids. The DNA of the CDR3 is TGTGCCAGCGAGGTTGGGGATACGCAGTATTTT. This gives the protein CASEVGDTQYF.

This chain uses TRBV7-2 with TRBJ2-4, with 9 bases aligning to TRBD2. V lost 1 base, J lost 5 bases, and 0 bases stayed unmatched. This CDR3 contains 14 residues. The V gene's germline CDR1 is SGHTA and CDR2 FQGNSA. The CDR3 DNA reads TGTGCCAGCAGCTTAGTAGCGGGGGAAAACATTCAGTACTTC. This translates into CASSLVAGENIQYF.

This chain links TRBV5-4 with TRBJ1-2, with 8 bases lining up with TRBD1. V was clipped by 5 bases and J by 5 bases; unmatched bases: 5. The CDR3 contains 13 residues. Germline lookup yields CDR1 SGHNT and CDR2 YYREEE (reference sequence). CDR3 loop: CASSSGQDYGYTF. DNA for the CDR3: TGTGCCAGCAGTTCGGGACAGGATTATGGCTACACCTTC.